This TCR beta chain was sequenced in a study of human T cells and chemical hapten exposure (dated by TCRdb to the early 2020s). Turning to the overall study: For sensitization, 2% DPC in acetone was applied to a 2 cm by 2 cm area of upper inner arm skin. Patients additionally received weekly therapeutic DPC doses to the scalp throughout the roughly 25-week study period. Patch testing was done on the upper back using Finn chambers containing 0.01% DPC, and results were scored after 6 days according to International Contact Dermatitis Research Group standards. Most of the patients in the cohort were female, and the cohort covered alopecia areata with under or over 50% scalp involvement, alopecia totalis and alopecia universalis. The libraries were sequenced as a pool, and the TCR yield per sample differed mostly because of small variations in library volumes within the pool. Peripheral blood TCR repertoire changes were tracked in vivo in alopecia patients during primary and secondary sensitization to the hapten diphenylcyclopropenone (DPC). Patient blood was sampled pre-sensitization (week 0) and at 2, 6 and about 24 weeks after DPC sensitization. Blood for TCR sequencing was provided by twenty-nine alopecia patients at one to four time points (pre-sensitization, 2, 6 and 24 weeks).

This clonotype was counted only a few times. Its recognized antigen is unknown. No clone much larger than this one lies a single base away; base qualities are absent. The paper's findings and limits, for the study overall: Alopecia, a presumed autoimmune disease, was present in all patients, so the immune response of the patients might differ from that of healthy individuals. Repeated subsampling changed both the strength of the expansion versus patch-test correlation and the threshold at which the correlation became significant. A positive correlation was found between the number of PT1 expanded TCRs and patch test score, with significance reached at thresholds 8, 16 and 32 but not 4. Significantly more large CDR3 similarity clusters were formed by expanded TCRs than by pre-sensitization or healthy control sets, consistent with antigen-driven responses. DPC sensitization did not change the number of TCRs with a frequency above 1 in 1000, and there was no evidence of changes in global repertoire structure.

CDR1 and CDR2 were assigned from the germline V gene (reference sequence) as SEHNR and FQNEAQ. Reading from cysteine to phenylalanine, the CDR3 counts 16 amino acids. Only CDR3 DNA is held: 48 bases, read in frame from base 1. V is cut by 1 base and J by 5 bases, and the space between the germline ends is 17 bases. Library generation was performed with RACE. TCRdb names NextSeq 500 as the instrument used. Library preparation attached unique molecular identifiers to individual cDNA molecules for quantitative, reproducible TCR counting. For every blood RNA sample, sequencing covered both the TCR alpha and TCR beta chains. The original methods were these. The median number of TCRs per sample was around 96,000, ranging from roughly 20,000 to 700,000. V, J and CDR3 annotation of the TCR reads was carried out using the Decombinator software suite. For the PS versus PT1 abundance plots, all samples were subsampled to the same number of TCRs (28,000). TCRs were defined as expanded if absent before sensitization and observed at least eight times at the 2-week time point. The public reads were run again by TCRdb, first through fastp at Q25 and then through MiXCR, and only productive beta chains were kept. Every distinct CDR3 protein forms one entry, paired with its most common genes and DNA. These V and J calls are TCRdb output, not the study's own analysis. The sample records 30,000 or so distinct CDR3 sequences, around 6% of which are singletons. The ten most abundant clones make up roughly 5.9% of the sample.

This specimen's time point label, per the study, means: patch test 3, about 24 weeks after DPC sensitization. The label giving this sample's treatment or condition can be read as: therapeutic diphenylcyclopropenone sensitization with weekly scalp DPC. At every patch-test visit, the blood draw took place before the patch test was put on. Patients were considered eligible if aged 18 to 70, diagnosed with alopecia and deemed suitable for DPC therapy, and patients were excluded if pregnant. Unfractionated whole blood was collected in Tempus Blood RNA tubes, and total RNA was extracted from that blood. This clonotype was sampled from a man younger than 40 with alopecia areata. Some clones in this sample may be carry-over from other donors' samples. Sequencing was performed on whole blood, taken in connection with sensitization to the hapten diphenylcyclopropenone (DPC). The chain is made from TRBV7-9 and TRBJ2-5, with the identity of the D gene unclear. The DNA sequence is as follows: TGTGCCAGCAGCTTAGGCCGAGGCGGAGAGAGGGAGACCCAGTACTTC. It specifies CASSLGRGGERETQYF. The full variable domain, with segments outside the CDR3 supplied by the reference TRBV7-9 and TRBJ2-5 proteins, appears as DTGVSQNPRHKITKRGQNVTFRCDPISEHNRLYWYRQTLGQGPEFLTYFQNEAQLEKSRLLSDRFSAERPKGSFSTLEIQRTEQGDSAMYLCASSLGRGGERETQYFGPGTRLLVL.